This T cell receptor (beta chain) is from a study of OX40 agonist ivuxolimab in advanced cancers. In the study overall: Ivuxolimab was an agonistic, fully human IgG2 monoclonal antibody directed against OX40 (CD134), a costimulatory receptor. Intravenous ivuxolimab was administered to patients every 2 weeks at six dose levels: 0.01, 0.1, 0.3, 1.5, 3 and 10 mg/kg. Among the approximately 50 dose-escalation patients, about 19 had hepatocellular carcinoma, about 15 melanoma, 9 renal cell carcinoma and 9 head and neck cancer. In the dose-escalation cohort, 82.7% of patients were male, and the mean age was approximately 64 years, with a range of roughly 20 to 80. Patients were allowed to have had prior anti-PD-1, anti-PD-L1 or anti-CTLA-4 therapy, and 40% of the dose-escalation patients had been treated with checkpoint inhibitors. Partial responses occurred in three dose-escalation patients, of whom one had hepatocellular carcinoma and two had cutaneous melanoma. Peripheral TCRbeta sequencing aimed to test whether ivuxolimab altered TCR sequence diversity and caused clonal T-cell expansion. The paper reports the monotherapy dose-escalation portion (N of about 50 patients) of the phase I ivuxolimab trial.

Study-level results and caveats: Low levels of normalized T-cell clonal expansion were also seen in some patients who did not respond. Which antigens the clonally expanded peripheral T cells were specific for was not determined. At doses from 0.1 to 3.0 mg/kg, clonal expansion was seen in both CD4+ and CD8+ blood T cells between baseline and week 6. After ivuxolimab, more expanded clones were found on average in CD8+ T cells than in CD4+ T cells. Partial responders in the 0.1-3.0 mg/kg groups had among the lowest normalized peripheral clonal expansion, especially among CD8+ T cells.

As to this clone: It has no known antigen specificity. No much larger clonotype is one base removed from it; base qualities were not supplied.

Patients with a history of autoimmune disease or receiving systemic immunosuppression were excluded from the trial. Peripheral blood for TCR sequencing was collected from all dose cohorts at baseline, on cycle 4 day 1, and on cycle 7 day 1. Samples were obtained from an open-label, multicenter, first-in-human phase I dose-escalation trial of ivuxolimab. Adults with locally advanced or metastatic melanoma, renal cell carcinoma, hepatocellular carcinoma or head and neck squamous cell carcinoma were enrolled in the trial. Before TCR sequencing, CD4+ T cells and CD8+ T cells were sorted from peripheral blood as separate populations. Via the germline V gene, CDR1 is SGHTA and CDR2 FQGNSA. Reading from cysteine to phenylalanine, the CDR3 counts 17 amino acids. Only the CDR3 DNA is retained, 51 bases long and in frame from the first base. A distance of 15 bases separates the germline ends of V and J, which lose 3 bases and 0 bases respectively.

Genomic DNA was extracted from sorted cells for sequencing of the TCRbeta CDR3 region. The immunoSEQ Assay was used for sequencing of TCRbeta CDR3 regions. TCRdb holds this immuneACCESS table with in-frame rearrangements only. Some clones are missing; in checked studies, unresolved V genes explain under half, and the rest has no known cause. This sample holds around 76,000 clones; roughly 78% were observed only once. About 5% of the sample lies in the top ten. This TCR was recovered from an adult with an advanced solid tumor such as melanoma, head and neck, liver or kidney cancer. This chain is built from TRBV7-2 and TRBJ1-5; the D gene identity is not certain. The sequencing here drew on CD4+ or CD8+ T cells sorted from blood, taken in a trial of the OX40 agonist ivuxolimab. The CDR3 protein is CASSLKDRWYSNQPQHF. Read as DNA, the sequence is TGTGCCAGCAGCTTGAAAGACCGGTGGTATAGCAATCAGCCCCAGCATTTT.